A single sample gave rise to the 25 T cell receptor beta chains below, sequenced in a study of identical twins. Using its own MiXCR run on the 5' RACE reads, TCRdb lists one record per CDR3 protein. The data hold 270,000 or so distinct CDR3 sequences, with around 8% observed a single time. These data were likewise used in another study, on yellow fever vaccine responses in identical twins.

The sequenced sample consisted of CD8+ T cells sorted from blood. Receptors were obtained from a woman aged 18-29 years in good health.

This clonotype was detected ten times or more. The chain joins TRBV12-3 or TRBV12-4 to TRBJ1-1; weak D call: TRBD1 (6 bases). This CDR3 region has 14 residues. V lost 2 bases and J 1 base, leaving 8 bases between the germline ends. CDR3 coding DNA: TGTGCCAGCAGTTTATTAGGGGGGAACACTGAAGCTTTCTTT. It encodes CASSLLGGNTEAFF.

This clonotype was seen a handful of times. The V call is TRBV12-3 or TRBV12-4, the J call TRBJ2-7; D may match TRBD1 or TRBD2 (5 bases each). The CDR3 contains 12 residues. Trimming took 2 bases from V and 5 from J, leaving 7 bases between them. The CDR3 DNA reads as TGTGCCAGCAGTTTAATGGGGGACGAGCAGTACTTC. Amino acids: CASSLMGDEQYF.

A word on this clonotype: Since a much larger clone is just one base distant, this may be a read error. The chain combines TRBV4-3 with TRBJ2-7; maybe TRBD1 (5 bases). Germline CDR1 is LGHNA and CDR2 is YSLEER. V lost 0 bases and J 0 bases, leaving 9 bases between the germline ends. The CDR3 is 15 amino acids. CDR3 nucleotides: TGCGCCAGCAGCCAAGAGTTCGACAGCTCCTACGAGCAGTACTTC. It codes for CASSQEFDSSYEQYF.

This clonotype was seen repeatedly, ten times or more. The CDR3, as DNA: TGTGCCAGCAGTTTATTTCGTGGGGGCTCCTACAATGAGCAGTTCTTC. It codes for CASSLFRGGSYNEQFF. This rearrangement joins TRBV28 to TRBJ2-1; D tentatively reads TRBD1 or TRBD2 (5 bases each). Germline CDR1 is MDHEN and CDR2 is SYDVKM. The CDR3 consists of 16 residues. The V and J ends lost 1 base and 0 bases respectively, with 10 bases between them.

This clonotype was observed a handful of times. The V call is TRBV24-1, the J call TRBJ2-5; D is unclear. Germline V CDR1 and CDR2: KGHDR, SFDVKD. V dropped 3 bases and J dropped 3 bases, with 7 bases sitting between them. CDR3 length equals 13 residues. The CDR3 bases are TGTGCCACCAGTGATCCCTTGAAAGAGACCCAGTACTTC. It specifies CATSDPLKETQYF.

This clonotype was detected ten times or more. This sequence joins TRBV7-9 and TRBJ2-3; 11 nucleotides match TRBD2. The ends lost 4 bases at V and 2 bases at J; junction bases unmatched: 5. Germline V gene lookup returns CDR1 SEHNR and CDR2 FQNEAQ (reference sequence). The CDR3 totals 16 residues. Here the CDR3 DNA reads TGTGCCAGCAGCTCCTTGACTAGCGGGATCACAGATACGCAGTATTTT. This codes for CASSSLTSGITDTQYF.

The gene calls are TRBV7-3 and TRBJ1-1; D is ambiguous. The V end lost 1 base, the J end lost 6 bases, and 9 bases lay between the germline ends. The CDR3 covers 13 residues. In germline, CDR1 is SGHTA, CDR2 FQGTGA. CDR3 amino acids: CASSLRGDAEAFF. The CDR3 nucleotides are TGTGCCAGCAGCTTAAGGGGTGATGCTGAAGCTTTCTTT.

The chain joins TRBV29-1 to TRBJ2-3, with TRBD2 matching over 7 bases. Trimming took 4 bases from V and 2 from J; bases not matched to a gene: 12. The CDR3 has 16 residues. Germline CDR1 reads SQVTM; CDR2 reads ANQGSEA. The CDR3 DNA reads TGCAGCGTTGGTTGGGGATCTAGCGGACTCACAGATACGCAGTATTTT. Its translation is CSVGWGSSGLTDTQYF.

This clonotype was observed a handful of times. The chain has TRBV20-1 and TRBJ2-1; TRBD2 aligns across 12 bases. Germline V gene lookup returns CDR1 DFQATT and CDR2 SNEGSKA (reference sequence). The CDR3 has 14 residues. Germline trimming cut 3 bases from V and 6 bases from J; bases unmatched to any gene: 3. The CDR3 DNA sequence: TGCAGTGCTAGTACGGGACTAGCGGGCAATGAGCAGTTCTTC. Protein product: CSASTGLAGNEQFF.

The table lists this clonotype with a few counts. It is unclear where the CDR3 begins or ends on the DNA, so no DNA is shown, and the CDR3 is as TCRdb lists it. The chain uses TRBV6-1 and TRBJ2-1; the table calls TRBD1, which could not be checked here. Germline V lookup: CDR1 MNHNS, CDR2 SASEGT. Termini included, the CDR3 measures 18 amino acids. The CDR3 is CASSEAYWGSGSYNEQFF.

This clonotype was detected only a few times. This chain links TRBV9 with TRBJ2-7; 11 bases line up with TRBD2. This CDR3 contains 17 residues. The trim removed 3 bases at V and 4 bases at J, leaving 12 bases unmatched. Looked up from germline, CDR1 is SGDLS and CDR2 is YYNGEE. The CDR3 bases are TGTGCCAGCAGCGGGTTAGCGGGGGGGAATCCCCCGTACGAGCAGTACTTC. Its protein is CASSGLAGGNPPYEQYF.

This clonotype was seen at least ten times. The chain joins TRBV29-1 to TRBJ2-1; 12 nucleotides agree with TRBD2. CDR1 and CDR2 from the germline V gene are SQVTM and ANQGSEA. The CDR3 spans 16 residues. V lost 3 bases and J lost 4; bases outside the gene matches: 7. The CDR3: CSVEGTSGQAYNEQFF. The CDR3 DNA sequence: TGCAGCGTTGAGGGGACTAGCGGGCAGGCTTACAATGAGCAGTTCTTC.

The rearrangement links TRBV7-9 to TRBJ1-1, with D uncertain. CDR3 length: 15 residues. Germline CDR1 is SEHNR and CDR2 is FQNEAQ (reference sequence). The V end lost 4 bases, the J end lost 5 bases, and 17 bases lay between the germline ends. This chain's CDR3 is CASSSLGQPVTEAFF. The CDR3 DNA follows: TGTGCCAGCAGCTCACTCGGTCAGCCGGTTACTGAAGCTTTCTTT. The full variable domain, with the rest looked up from reference TRBV7-9 and TRBJ1-1, is DTGVSQNPRHKITKRGQNVTFRCDPISEHNRLYWYRQTLGQGPEFLTYFQNEAQLEKSRLLSDRFSAERPKGSFSTLEIQRTEQGDSAMYLCASSSLGQPVTEAFFGQGTRLTVV.

This clonotype showed up many times. The rearrangement links TRBV12-3 or TRBV12-4 to TRBJ1-5; D is possibly TRBD1 (5 bases). Trimming pared 3 bases from V and 6 bases from J, leaving 9 bases between. This CDR3 contains 13 residues. In nucleotides, the CDR3 is TGTGCCAGCAGTTTCAGTGGGGGTCAGCCCCAGCATTTT. Protein sequence: CASSFSGGQPQHF.

The V call is TRBV29-1, the J call TRBJ2-3; D gene uncertain. In germline, CDR1 is SQVTM, CDR2 ANQGSEA. This CDR3 spans 14 amino acids. V was clipped by 4 bases and J by 5 bases, with 16 bases between them. CDR3 nucleotides: TGCAGCGTTGGAGGACGGAACGAGGAAGATACGCAGTATTTT. It is translated as CSVGGRNEEDTQYF.

V is TRBV25-1 and J is TRBJ2-7; D may be TRBD1 (6 bases). V was trimmed by 1 base and J by 4 bases, leaving 8 bases between them. Germline V gives CDR1 MGHDK, CDR2 SYGVNS. The length of the CDR3 is 13 residues. The CDR3 here is CASSESGTYEQYF. The CDR3 DNA sequence: TGTGCCAGCAGTGAATCCGGGACATACGAGCAGTACTTC.

The rearrangement uses TRBV7-2 and TRBJ2-3; the match to TRBD2 covers 10 bases. The germline CDR1 and CDR2 sequences are SGHTA and FQGNSA. The CDR3 totals 13 residues. Losses at the gene ends were 11 bases for V and 0 bases for J; bases not matched to a gene: 2. CDR3 in DNA: TGTGCCGTTAGCGGGGGGAGCACAGATACGCAGTATTTT. Translated: CAVSGGSTDTQYF.

The rearrangement links TRBV2 to TRBJ2-7; 8 positions agree with TRBD1. This CDR3 has 14 residues. V lost 8 bases, J lost 6 bases, and 12 bases stayed unmatched. The germline V gene has CDR1 SNHLY and CDR2 FYNNEI. CDR3 residues: CASAAGTGTSEQYF. The CDR3 DNA follows: TGTGCCAGCGCAGCCGGGACAGGCACCAGCGAGCAGTACTTC.

This sequence joins TRBV29-1 and TRBJ2-2, with D tentatively TRBD2 (6 bases). This CDR3 is built from 14 residues. Germline V gene lookup returns CDR1 SQVTM and CDR2 ANQGSEA. V was cut by 1 base and J by 7 bases, with 13 bases left in between. CDR3 amino acids: CSVEAGEGHGELFF. The CDR3 DNA reads as TGCAGCGTTGAAGCGGGAGAGGGGCACGGGGAGCTGTTTTTT.

This clonotype was seen a handful of times. The gene calls are TRBV7-9 and TRBJ2-3; D gene ambiguous. CDR3 length: 14 residues. V shed 1 base and J shed 4 bases, with 9 bases lying between them. The germline gives CDR1 SEHNR, CDR2 FQNEAQ (reference sequence). CDR3 region: CASSLETDPDTQYF. The CDR3 nucleotides are TGTGCCAGCAGCTTAGAAACGGACCCAGATACGCAGTATTTT.

The gene calls are TRBV4-3 and TRBJ2-1; 11 nucleotides match TRBD1. V trimming: 1 base; J trimming: 0 bases; junction bases outside the gene matches: 5. The CDR3 is 18 residues long. CDR1 and CDR2 (germline): LGHNA, YSLEER. Here the CDR3 DNA reads TGCGCCAGCAGCCAAGGCAGGGACAGGGGGTTCTCCTACAATGAGCAGTTCTTC. This sequence encodes CASSQGRDRGFSYNEQFF.

This clonotype was seen at least ten times. The chain links TRBV29-1 to TRBJ2-6; possible D gene TRBD1, 6 bases. The CDR3 spans 13 residues. The germline CDR1 and CDR2 sequences are SQVTM and ANQGSEA. Trimming took off 7 bases at V and 3 bases at J, with 10 bases between the two ends. The CDR3 loop is CSAYRVGANVLTF. The CDR3 DNA follows: TGCAGCGCCTACAGGGTTGGGGCCAACGTCCTGACTTTC. Full variable domain (missing parts from reference TRBV29-1 and TRBJ2-6): SAVISQKPSRDICQRGTSLTIQCQVDSQVTMMFWYRQQPGQSLTLIATANQGSEATYESGFVIDKFPISRPNLTFSTLTVSNMSPEDSSIYLCSAYRVGANVLTFGAGSRLTVL.

The count of this clonotype is one. This sequence joins TRBV7-6 and TRBJ2-1; D is uncertain. The CDR3 has 14 residues. The V gene's germline CDR1 is SGHVS and CDR2 FNYEAQ. V lost 2 bases, J lost 2 bases, and 7 bases lay in between. The CDR3 nucleotides read TGTGCCAGCAGCTTAAGGGCCGCCTACAATGAGCAGTTCTTC. Amino acid sequence: CASSLRAAYNEQFF. The complete variable domain, with remaining parts taken from reference TRBV7-6 and TRBJ2-1, reads GAGVSQSPRYKVTKRGQDVALRCDPISGHVSLYWYRQALGQGPEFLTYFNYEAQQDKSGLPNDRFSAERPEGSISTLTIQRTEQRDSAMYRCASSLRAAYNEQFFGPGTRLTVL.

V usage is TRBV6-2 or TRBV6-3 and J usage is TRBJ2-3; 7 positions agree with TRBD1. CDR3 length equals 13 residues. Losses at the gene ends were 5 bases for V and 5 bases for J; bases not matched to a gene: 4. The germline V gene encodes CDR1 MNHEY and CDR2 SVGEGT. The CDR3 coding sequence is TGTGCCAGCAGTGGGACAGACGTAGATACGCAGTATTTT. It codes for CASSGTDVDTQYF.

V is TRBV20-1 and J is TRBJ2-2; D might be TRBD1 or TRBD2, each matching 5 bases. This CDR3 comprises 15 residues. Germline CDR1 DFQATT, CDR2 SNEGSKA (reference sequence). V lost 0 bases and J lost 4, with 12 bases in between. The CDR3 region is CSARDPRGATGELFF. DNA of the CDR3: TGCAGTGCTAGAGATCCGAGGGGAGCCACCGGGGAGCTGTTTTTT.